One sample yielded the 25 T cell receptor beta chains listed below, sequenced in a study of a mutant IDH1 vaccine in newly diagnosed glioma (dated by TCRdb to about 2021). Preparation of the library involved the immunoSEQ multiplex PCR assay. Entries here come from immuneACCESS through TCRdb and include only in-frame sequences with V and J called. Some clones fail to appear in such tables; in the studies checked, an unresolved V gene covers under half of the shortfall, and the cause of the remainder is unknown. The sample has 40,000 to 55,000 clones on record, just under 80% of them singletons. Approximately 5.2% of the sample belongs to the ten largest clones. Their target antigens are unknown. In the paper's terms, the time point label means: week 5, during vaccination. Every vaccine dose consisted of 300 ug of a 20-mer mutant IDH1 peptide in Montanide, administered subcutaneously together with topical imiquimod.

The sequencing here drew on PBMCs, taken from a glioma patient whose treatment included an IDH1 peptide vaccine. Receptors were obtained from a man in his fifties with glioma.

Points on this clone: One end of the junction fails to match germline, which may point to a read error. The V gene is TRBV5-1, the J gene TRBJ1-4; D not certain. The CDR3 sequence is 13 residues long. Germline V CDR1 and CDR2: SGHRS, YFSETQ. The CDR3 here is CASSLEYYEKLFF. The CDR3 DNA is TGCGCCAGCAGCTTGGAGTACTATGAGAAACTGTTTTTT.

The genes are TRBV5-1 and TRBJ2-5; 9 bases line up with TRBD1. This CDR3 spans 15 amino acids. Unmatched junction bases numbered 11, after V lost 7 bases and J lost 4 bases. Germline lookup yields CDR1 SGHRS and CDR2 YFSETQ. For the CDR3, the DNA is TGCGCCAGCTCCCCCCCCGGGACAGGGTCAGAGACCCAGTACTTC. Translating it yields CASSPPGTGSETQYF.

This clone was counted between two and nine times. The V and J genes are TRBV6-1 and TRBJ2-5; D is ambiguous. The germline gives CDR1 MNHNS, CDR2 SASEGT. This CDR3 has 14 residues. V gave up 0 bases and J gave up 4 bases, with 9 bases separating them. The chain's CDR3 is CASSEALLGETQYF. Here the CDR3 DNA reads TGTGCCAGCAGTGAAGCGCTTTTGGGAGAGACCCAGTACTTC.

The gene calls are TRBV6-4 and TRBJ2-3; no reliable D call. Germline-derived CDR1 and CDR2 are MRHNA and SNTAGT. CDR3 length: 12 amino acids. The V gene lost 3 bases and the J gene lost 6 bases, with 7 bases spanning the gap. The CDR3 nucleotides read TGTGCCAGCAGTGATACATATGATACGCAGTATTTT. It encodes CASSDTYDTQYF.

The chain joins TRBV11-2 to TRBJ2-1, with a weak D call TRBD2 (5 bases). CDR1 and CDR2 from the germline V gene are SGHAT and FQNNGV. The CDR3 consists of 12 residues. V lost 5 bases and J lost 13, with 15 bases in between. The CDR3 reads CASSRLASGQFF. As DNA, the CDR3 is TGTGCCAGCAGCCGTCTAGCATCCGGACAGTTCTTC.

The V gene is TRBV5-6, the J gene TRBJ1-5, with 10 bases identical to TRBD1. Germline values: CDR1 SGHDT, CDR2 YYEEEE. The CDR3 extends over 15 amino acids. V lost 4 bases, J lost 10 bases, and 11 bases stayed unmatched. CDR3 coding DNA: TGTGCCAGCAGCACAGGACAGGGGGGGATCAACCCCCAGCATTTT. This gives the protein CASSTGQGGINPQHF.

V usage is TRBV19 and J usage is TRBJ2-7; TRBD2 matches 9 bases. V lost 9 bases to trimming and J lost 2 bases; unmatched junction nucleotides: 8. The germline gives CDR1 LNHDA, CDR2 SQIVND (reference sequence). This CDR3 is 14 amino acids long. The DNA for the CDR3 is TGTGCCAGCGGTGCTAGCGGGACTACCTACGAGCAGTACTTC. Encoded protein: CASGASGTTYEQYF.

The V and J genes are TRBV7-8 and TRBJ2-7, with 16 nucleotides matching TRBD2. J lost 1 base, V lost 3 bases, and 6 bases had no gene match. This CDR3 is 18 amino acids long. Looked up from germline, CDR1 is SGHVS and CDR2 is FQNEAQ. CDR3 nucleotide sequence: TGTGCCAGCAGCTTCGGGACTAGCGGGGGGGCCGGGTCCTACGAGCAGTACTTC. Its translation is CASSFGTSGGAGSYEQYF.

The rearrangement links TRBV5-4 to TRBJ2-1, with D unresolved. CDR1 and CDR2 (germline): SGHNT, YYREEE (reference sequence). The CDR3 runs 12 residues. Trimming took 7 bases from V and 2 from J, leaving 7 bases between them. CDR3 in DNA: TGTGCCAGCGGGAACACCTACAATGAGCAGTTCTTC. This encodes CASGNTYNEQFF.

This chain links TRBV5-1 with TRBJ2-7, with 7 bases aligning to TRBD2. CDR3 length equals 17 residues. V gave up 2 bases and J gave up 6 bases; unmatched junction bases: 17. Germline CDR1 SGHRS, CDR2 YFSETQ. CDR3: CASSLGRSLAGGLEQYF. The CDR3 DNA is TGCGCCAGCAGCTTAGGCAGGTCCTTAGCGGGCGGGCTCGAGCAGTACTTC.

The J gene is TRBJ2-1, the V gene TRBV18, with 7 bases lining up with TRBD2. Germline-derived CDR1 and CDR2 are KGHSH and LQKENI. The CDR3 sequence is 15 residues long. V shed 5 bases and J 4 bases; nucleotides not matched to a gene: 8. The CDR3 sequence: CASSSTNGGYNEQFF. The CDR3 region has the DNA TGTGCCAGCTCATCAACTAACGGGGGGTACAATGAGCAGTTCTTC.

The chain is built from TRBV30 and TRBJ1-1, with a possible D match to TRBD1 (6 bases). There are 13 residues in the CDR3. V was shortened by 5 bases and J by 2 bases, with 12 bases between the two germline ends. From germline, CDR1 is GTSNPN and CDR2 SVGIG (reference sequence). CDR3 in DNA: TGTGCCTGGGACACAGGGTTAAACACTGAAGCTTTCTTT. Translated: CAWDTGLNTEAFF.

This chain joins TRBV15 and TRBJ1-1, with TRBD1 identical over 8 bases. CDR1 LNHNV and CDR2 YYDKDF come from the germline V gene (reference sequence). There are 14 residues in the CDR3. J lost 1 base, V lost 4 bases, and 2 bases had no gene match. In nucleotides, the CDR3 is TGTGCCACCAGCACAGGACAGGGGAACACTGAAGCTTTCTTT. As protein: CATSTGQGNTEAFF.

The chain uses TRBV5-4 and TRBJ2-3; D possibly matches TRBD1 or TRBD2 (6 bases each). Germline lookup yields CDR1 SGHNT and CDR2 YYREEE (reference sequence). This CDR3 has 15 amino acids. Trimming stripped 4 bases from V and 2 bases from J, with 14 bases between. The CDR3 DNA reads TGTGCCAGCAGCGAATCCCGGGGGCCCACAGATACGCAGTATTTT. Translation: CASSESRGPTDTQYF.

The chain has TRBV2 and TRBJ1-6, with 10 bases identical to TRBD1. Germline V lookup: CDR1 SNHLY, CDR2 FYNNEI. J lost 10 bases, V lost 5 bases, and 8 bases had no gene match. The CDR3 has 15 amino acids. The CDR3 is CASSPGTGVGSPLHF. The DNA of the CDR3 is TGTGCCAGCAGTCCCGGGACAGGGGTTGGATCACCCCTCCACTTT.

The chain couples TRBV7-9 to TRBJ1-1; D might be TRBD1 (6 bases). The ends were cut back, 5 bases at V and 1 base at J, with 11 bases in the middle. The CDR3 is 14 amino acids. Germline loops: CDR1 SEHNR, CDR2 FQNEAQ (reference sequence). CDR3 bases: TGTGCCAGCAGCACCGAGGACAGGAACACTGAAGCTTTCTTT. Its translation: CASSTEDRNTEAFF.

V and J are TRBV19 and TRBJ2-2, with a weak D call TRBD1 (6 bases). From germline, CDR1 is LNHDA and CDR2 SQIVND (reference sequence). V was pared by 6 bases and J by 0 bases, with 11 bases between. This CDR3 is 15 amino acids long. The CDR3 DNA reads TGTGCCAGTAGACGAGGGACACCGAACACCGGGGAGCTGTTTTTT. It codes for CASRRGTPNTGELFF.

The V gene is TRBV5-4, the J gene TRBJ2-3, with 9 bases identical to TRBD2. The CDR3 is made up of 16 amino acids. Unmatched junction bases numbered 10, after V lost 3 bases and J lost 5 bases. Per the germline V gene, CDR1 is SGHNT and CDR2 is YYREEE (reference sequence). The CDR3 DNA sequence: TGTGCCAGCAGCTCGAGGCTAGCGGGGCAGGTAGATACGCAGTATTTT. This encodes CASSSRLAGQVDTQYF.

This chain uses TRBV19 with TRBJ2-7; 9 bases fit TRBD2. There are 15 residues in the CDR3. CDR1 and CDR2 from the germline V gene are LNHDA and SQIVND (reference sequence). Unmatched junction bases numbered 12, after V lost 5 bases and J lost 7 bases. The CDR3 nucleotides read TGTGCCAGTAGTGCACCGGGACTAGCTAGGGGAGAGCAGTACTTC. It is translated as CASSAPGLARGEQYF.

V and J are TRBV28 and TRBJ1-5; D is ambiguous. Trimming stripped 3 bases from V and 9 bases from J, with 15 bases between. CDR1 is MDHEN and CDR2 is SYDVKM in the germline V gene. CDR3 length: 14 amino acids. The CDR3: CASSFRGMVGPQHF. CDR3 nucleotides: TGTGCCAGCAGTTTTAGAGGGATGGTTGGGCCCCAGCATTTT.

The CDR3 DNA is TGTGCCAGCAGCATAGGGACTTTCTACGAGCAGTACTTC. Translated: CASSIGTFYEQYF. This chain connects TRBV5-4 to TRBJ2-7; possibly TRBD2 for D (6 bases). V was clipped by 4 bases and J by 3 bases, with 11 bases between them. The V gene's germline CDR1 is SGHNT and CDR2 YYREEE (reference sequence). The CDR3 runs to 13 residues.

The chain couples TRBV7-9 to TRBJ2-7; tentatively, D is TRBD2 (6 bases). Trimming removed 4 bases at V and 5 bases at J, with 21 bases between. The CDR3 is made up of 16 amino acids. Germline V gene sequence: CDR1 SEHNR, CDR2 FQNEAQ (reference sequence). The CDR3 reads CASSSSRAGRMHEQYF. In DNA, the CDR3 is TGTGCCAGCAGCTCCTCTCGGGCAGGGAGGATGCACGAGCAGTACTTC.

This clone appeared once. This sequence joins TRBV10-2 and TRBJ1-1, with 9 bases aligning to TRBD1. V shed 6 bases and J 1 base; nucleotides not matched to a gene: 6. The CDR3 has 15 amino acids. The V gene's germline CDR1 is WSHSY and CDR2 SAAADI. The CDR3 reads CASRDRGRENTEAFF. The CDR3 nucleotides are TGCGCCAGCAGGGACAGGGGACGAGAGAACACTGAAGCTTTCTTT.

The V call is TRBV10-3, the J call TRBJ2-7, with 7 bases fitting TRBD1. Germline CDR1 reads ENHRY; CDR2 reads SYGVKD. The CDR3 has 14 residues. After removal of 3 bases from V and 0 bases from J, the junction contained 2 bases not matched to a gene. CDR3 region: CAISDGTASYEQYF. The CDR3 region has the DNA TGTGCCATCAGTGACGGGACAGCCTCCTACGAGCAGTACTTC.

The chain joins TRBV11-2 to TRBJ2-3; D is uncertain. V lost 6 bases, J lost 3 bases, and 25 bases lay in between. CDR1 SGHAT and CDR2 FQNNGV come from the germline V gene. The CDR3 runs 18 residues. Here the CDR3 reads CASRSIRASVGLTDTQYF. DNA of the CDR3: TGTGCCAGCAGATCAATAAGGGCTAGTGTTGGGCTAACAGATACGCAGTATTTT.